A selection of T cell receptor beta chains follows, all from one sample in a study of blood T cell repertoires in COVID-19. Libraries were prepared by immunoSEQ multiplex PCR; TCRdb keeps only in-frame clonotypes and omits some of them. The sample lists about 180,000 clones, around 84% seen once, with roughly 7% in the top ten. Sequencing used peripheral blood. Receptors originate from a man aged 50-60 years with active or convalescent COVID-19. CDR3s include the opening cysteine and the closing phenylalanine or tryptophan. A D gene is named only where the DNA matches it firmly. A row's size may be missing; if present it is once, few, many or a size class.

V: TRBV3-1/TRBV3-2; size: NA; D: NA; J: TRBJ2-7; length: 10; CDR3: CATFPREQYF; DNA: TGTGCCACTTTTCCCCGCGAGCAGTACTTC
V: TRBV19; size: once; D: TRBD1; J: TRBJ1-2; length: 15; CDR3: CASSVRDSFNYGYTF; DNA: TGTGCCAGTAGTGTAAGGGACAGCTTTAACTATGGCTACACCTTC
V: TRBV7-2; size: NA; D: NA; J: TRBJ1-1; length: 14; CDR3: CASSPGEFWSEAFF; DNA: TGTGCCAGCAGCCCAGGCGAATTTTGGTCTGAAGCTTTCTTT
V: TRBV14; size: NA; D: TRBD2; J: TRBJ2-7; length: 16; CDR3: CASSQDGGGRAGEQYF; DNA: TGTGCCAGCAGCCAAGATGGGGGCGGGAGGGCCGGTGAGCAGTACTTC
V: TRBV5-1; size: NA; D: TRBD1; J: TRBJ2-2; length: 15; CDR3: CASQRAGGTTGELFF; DNA: TGCGCCAGCCAAAGGGCAGGGGGCACCACCGGGGAGCTGTTTTTT
V: TRBV4-3; size: NA; D: TRBD2; J: TRBJ2-4; length: 16; CDR3: CASSQDGTSDKNIQYF; DNA: TGCGCCAGCAGCCAAGATGGGACTAGCGACAAAAACATTCAGTACTTC
V: TRBV5-1; size: once; D: TRBD2; J: TRBJ2-7; length: 15; CDR3: CASRPTSGISYEQYF; DNA: TGCGCCAGCAGGCCGACTAGCGGTATATCCTACGAGCAGTACTTC
V: TRBV27; size: NA; D: TRBD2; J: TRBJ2-7; length: 17; CDR3: CASSRTPSGGSPYEQYF; DNA: TGTGCCAGCAGCCGAACGCCTAGCGGGGGGTCTCCCTACGAGCAGTACTTC
V: TRBV19; size: NA; D: TRBD1; J: TRBJ1-5; length: 16; CDR3: CATRDRVAYSNQPQHF; DNA: TGTGCCACCCGGGACAGGGTAGCTTATAGCAATCAGCCCCAGCATTTT
V: TRBV3-1/TRBV3-2; size: many; D: TRBD2; J: TRBJ2-1; length: 15; CDR3: CASSHPGLGDNEQFF; DNA: TGTGCCAGCAGCCATCCGGGACTAGGGGACAATGAGCAGTTCTTC
V: TRBV4-2; size: few; D: NA; J: TRBJ1-1; length: 13; CDR3: CASSQVQGVEAFF; DNA: TGTGCCAGCAGCCAGGTACAGGGAGTTGAAGCTTTCTTT
V: TRBV6-1; size: NA; D: NA; J: TRBJ1-1; length: 11; CDR3: CASSETTSAFF; DNA: TGTGCCAGCAGTGAAACAACGTCTGCTTTCTTT
V: TRBV6-1; size: NA; D: NA; J: TRBJ1-6; length: 16; CDR3: CASSESLEAPNSPLHF; DNA: TGTGCCAGCAGTGAAAGTTTAGAAGCCCCAAATTCACCCCTCCACTTT
V: TRBV5-1; size: NA; D: NA; J: TRBJ2-5; length: 14; CDR3: CASKAGNSQETQYF; DNA: TGCGCCAGCAAGGCGGGGAACAGCCAAGAGACCCAGTACTTC
V: TRBV21-1; size: NA; D: NA; J: TRBJ2-7; length: 15; CDR3: CASSKISGSCHEQYF; DNA: TGTGCCAGCAGCAAAATTAGCGGGAGTTGCCACGAGCAGTACTTC
V: TRBV2; size: NA; D: TRBD1; J: TRBJ1-3; length: 15; CDR3: CASSENRGQGNTIYF; DNA: TGTGCCAGCAGTGAAAACAGGGGGCAAGGAAACACCATATATTTT
V: TRBV6-6; size: NA; D: NA; J: TRBJ2-5; length: 12; CDR3: CASAGVSETQYF; DNA: TGTGCCAGCGCAGGGGTTTCGGAGACCCAGTACTTC
V: TRBV3-1/TRBV3-2; size: NA; D: NA; J: TRBJ1-5; length: 14; CDR3: CASSPTGSNQPQHF; DNA: TGTGCCAGCAGTCCAACAGGTAGCAATCAGCCCCAGCATTTT
V: TRBV28; size: NA; D: NA; J: TRBJ1-2; length: 12; CDR3: CASSLQGRGYTF; DNA: TGTGCCAGCAGTTTACAGGGAAGGGGATACACCTTC
V: TRBV20-1; size: few; D: NA; J: TRBJ2-7; length: 11; CDR3: CSARSGHEQYF; DNA: TGCAGTGCTAGGAGCGGTCACGAGCAGTACTTC
V: TRBV29-1; size: NA; D: NA; J: TRBJ2-5; length: 12; CDR3: CSVDWQQETQYF; DNA: TGCAGCGTTGATTGGCAGCAAGAGACCCAGTACTTC
V: TRBV6-5; size: NA; D: NA; J: TRBJ2-7; length: 13; CDR3: CASSYARRGEQYF; DNA: TGTGCCAGCAGTTACGCGAGAAGAGGCGAGCAGTACTTC
V: TRBV30; size: once; D: TRBD1; J: TRBJ1-2; length: 15; CDR3: CAWSVWQEGAYGYTF; DNA: TGTGCCTGGAGTGTTTGGCAGGAGGGGGCCTATGGCTACACCTTC
V: TRBV5-1; size: NA; D: NA; J: TRBJ1-2; length: 11; CDR3: CASRIRGGYTF; DNA: TGCGCCAGCAGAATAAGAGGAGGCTACACCTTC
V: TRBV19; size: NA; D: TRBD1; J: TRBJ1-2; length: 14; CDR3: CASTVGTGRNGYTF; DNA: TGTGCCAGTACAGTAGGGACAGGTCGGAATGGCTACACCTTC
V: TRBV6-5; size: NA; D: NA; J: TRBJ1-4; length: 14; CDR3: CASSQGSTNEKLFF; DNA: TGTGCCAGCAGCCAGGGTTCTACTAATGAAAAACTGTTTTTT
V: TRBV18; size: NA; D: TRBD1; J: TRBJ1-3; length: 16; CDR3: CASSPEQGSTGNTIYF; DNA: TGTGCCAGCTCGCCAGAACAGGGGTCTACCGGAAACACCATATATTTT
V: TRBV3-1/TRBV3-2; size: NA; D: TRBD1; J: TRBJ1-1; length: 15; CDR3: CASSRGTGGDTEAFF; DNA: TGTGCCAGCAGCCGAGGGACAGGGGGGGACACTGAAGCTTTCTTT
V: TRBV11-2; size: NA; D: TRBD1; J: TRBJ2-7; length: 15; CDR3: CASSLAGTATYEQYF; DNA: TGTGCCAGCAGCTTGGCCGGGACAGCTACCTACGAGCAGTACTTC
V: TRBV5-4; size: NA; D: TRBD2; J: TRBJ2-7; length: 15; CDR3: CASSGGTSGTLGQYF; DNA: TGTGCCAGCAGCGGCGGGACTAGCGGGACCTTGGGGCAGTACTTC
V: TRBV4-2; size: NA; D: NA; J: TRBJ1-2; length: 15; CDR3: CASSQRQATNYGYTF; DNA: TGTGCCAGCAGCCAACGGCAGGCCACAAACTATGGCTACACCTTC
V: TRBV19; size: once; D: TRBD1; J: TRBJ1-6; length: 18; CDR3: CASSVTSGTGHYNSPLHF; DNA: TGTGCCAGTAGTGTAACCTCCGGGACAGGCCACTATAATTCACCCCTCCACTTT
V: TRBV5-6; size: NA; D: TRBD1; J: TRBJ2-7; length: 14; CDR3: CASSLGTGGYEQYF; DNA: TGTGCCAGCAGCTTGGGGACAGGGGGCTACGAGCAGTACTTC
V: TRBV27; size: NA; D: NA; J: TRBJ2-7; length: 17; CDR3: CASSSFGSQSGSYEQYF; DNA: TGTGCCAGCAGTTCTTTTGGTTCCCAATCGGGCTCCTACGAGCAGTACTTC
V: TRBV7-2; size: few; D: TRBD2; J: TRBJ2-7; length: 15; CDR3: CASSYPGERGVKQYF; DNA: TGTGCCAGCAGCTACCCTGGGGAGCGGGGGGTAAAGCAGTACTTC
V: TRBV6-6; size: NA; D: NA; J: TRBJ2-5; length: 14; CDR3: CASSYALAEETQYF; DNA: TGTGCCAGCAGTTACGCACTAGCAGAGGAGACCCAGTACTTC
V: TRBV19; size: NA; D: TRBD1; J: TRBJ1-5; length: 12; CDR3: CASRQGDQPQHF; DNA: TGTGCCAGTAGACAGGGGGATCAGCCCCAGCATTTT
V: TRBV7-2; size: once; D: NA; J: TRBJ1-5; length: 15; CDR3: CASSLNLQGYQPQHF; DNA: TGTGCCAGCAGCTTAAACCTACAGGGATATCAGCCCCAGCATTTT
V: TRBV27; size: few; D: TRBD2; J: TRBJ2-5; length: 12; CDR3: CASRGAGETQYF; DNA: TGTGCCAGCAGGGGAGCGGGGGAGACCCAGTACTTC
V: TRBV7-9; size: NA; D: TRBD1; J: TRBJ1-4; length: 15; CDR3: CASSLRGQGSEKLFF; DNA: TGTGCCAGCAGCTTAAGGGGACAGGGGAGCGAAAAACTGTTTTTT
V: TRBV19; size: NA; D: TRBD1; J: TRBJ1-5; length: 13; CDR3: CASSIEGTEPQHF; DNA: TGTGCCAGTAGTATAGAAGGGACAGAGCCCCAGCATTTT
V: TRBV5-4; size: NA; D: TRBD2; J: TRBJ2-3; length: 15; CDR3: CASSGGGLARDTQYF; DNA: TGTGCCAGCAGCGGGGGGGGACTAGCGCGAGATACGCAGTATTTT
V: TRBV7-9; size: NA; D: NA; J: TRBJ1-2; length: 14; CDR3: CASSLSGALRGYTF; DNA: TGTGCCAGCAGCTTAAGTGGGGCTCTTCGAGGCTACACCTTC
V: TRBV19; size: few; D: TRBD1; J: TRBJ2-7; length: 18; CDR3: CASSIDLFGQGALYEQYF; DNA: TGTGCCAGTAGTATAGATCTATTTGGACAGGGGGCCCTCTACGAGCAGTACTTC
V: TRBV5-5; size: NA; D: TRBD2; J: TRBJ2-3; length: 16; CDR3: CASSYAQGTSVDTQYF; DNA: TGTGCCAGCAGCTATGCCCAGGGGACTAGCGTTGATACGCAGTATTTT
V: TRBV28; size: NA; D: NA; J: TRBJ2-5; length: 12; CDR3: CASSAGQETQYF; DNA: TGTGCCAGCAGTGCAGGCCAAGAGACCCAGTACTTC
V: TRBV2; size: once; D: TRBD2; J: TRBJ2-5; length: 17; CDR3: CASSDIWGLGGQETQYF; DNA: TGTGCCAGCAGTGATATTTGGGGACTAGGGGGACAAGAGACCCAGTACTTC
V: TRBV19; size: NA; D: NA; J: TRBJ2-1; length: 17; CDR3: CASSSDTYGGLVDEQFF; DNA: TGTGCCAGTAGTTCGGACACGTACGGGGGTCTAGTGGATGAGCAGTTCTTC
V: TRBV7-2; size: NA; D: NA; J: TRBJ1-3; length: 14; CDR3: CASSLTGSGNTIYF; DNA: TGTGCCAGCAGCTTGACAGGCTCGGGAAACACCATATATTTT
V: TRBV3-1/TRBV3-2; size: NA; D: NA; J: TRBJ1-1; length: 17; CDR3: CASSKKEGSPLNTEAFF; DNA: TGTGCCAGCAGCAAAAAGGAGGGCTCCCCGCTGAACACTGAAGCTTTCTTT
V: TRBV28; size: NA; D: TRBD1; J: TRBJ2-7; length: 15; CDR3: CASSTGGGFSYEQYF; DNA: TGTGCCAGTAGTACAGGGGGCGGTTTCTCCTACGAGCAGTACTTC
V: TRBV4-3; size: NA; D: TRBD1; J: TRBJ1-4; length: 16; CDR3: CASSQAGQGVYEKLFF; DNA: TGCGCCAGCAGCCAAGCCGGACAGGGGGTCTATGAAAAACTGTTTTTT
V: TRBV30; size: NA; D: TRBD1; J: TRBJ1-6; length: 18; CDR3: CAWSFSRTGGSYNSPLHF; DNA: TGTGCCTGGAGTTTCTCAAGGACAGGGGGCTCCTATAATTCACCCCTCCACTTT